This T cell receptor beta chain was sequenced in a study of PD-L1 blockade in urothelial cancer. Study details: Each participant's history included 0 to 3 prior chemotherapy regimens. The median T cell count in blood samples was more than 110,000.

Per germline, CDR1 MGHRA and CDR2 YSYEKL. Trimming removed 1 base at V and 4 bases at J, with 20 bases between. This CDR3 has 17 residues. This sample's time point: peripheral blood 6 weeks after treatment start. Clones were sequenced by immunoSEQ multiplex PCR, and TCRdb holds only the in-frame ones, with some missing. The data contain 100,000 to 150,000 clones, roughly 83% of them singletons. V usage is TRBV4-1 and J usage is TRBJ2-7; D is unresolved. The sequence came from a man aged 50-59 years with urothelial cancer. The source material was PBMCs, sampled around atezolizumab (anti-PD-L1) treatment. The CDR3: CASSQGVIASRRYEQYF. Written as DNA, the CDR3 is TGCGCCAGCAGCCAAGGGGTTATCGCGTCGAGGCGGTACGAGCAGTACTTC.